This entry lists 19 T cell receptor beta chains sequenced from one sample in a study of blood T cell repertoires in COVID-19. The repertoire was sequenced with immunoSEQ multiplex PCR; TCRdb's copy has only in-frame clones and lacks some. Of 150,000 to 200,000 clones listed, just under 90% were seen once; the top ten hold about a tenth. Sequencing was performed on peripheral blood. The receptors here all came from a woman in her sixties or seventies with COVID-19, enrolled during active disease.

In its sample, this clone was seen a few times. V is TRBV2 and J is TRBJ1-6; the D is unclear. CDR3 length equals 11 residues. Germline V gene data show CDR1 as SNHLY and CDR2 as FYNNEI. V lost 7 bases to trimming and J lost 11 bases, with 9 bases between them. The CDR3: CASTQKTPLHF. CDR3 in DNA: TGTGCCAGCACCCAAAAAACACCCCTCCACTTT.

This clone was seen once. V gene TRBV4-2 combines with J gene TRBJ1-6, with 9 bases identical to TRBD1. Per the germline V gene, CDR1 is LGHNA and CDR2 is YNFKEQ. V was pared by 1 base and J by 8 bases, with 9 bases of the junction left unmatched. The CDR3 runs to 17 residues. The CDR3 nucleotides read TGTGCCAGCAGCCAAGGGCGTGACAGGGGGTTTGATTCACCCCTCCACTTT. This sequence encodes CASSQGRDRGFDSPLHF.

The CDR3 region is CASSLGQSYEQYF. The CDR3 nucleotides read TGTGCCAGCAGCTTGGGACAGAGCTACGAGCAGTACTTC. The rearrangement links TRBV5-5 to TRBJ2-7; D is possibly TRBD1 (5 bases). With 0 bases removed from V and 3 bases from J, the gap between germline ends came to 7 bases. CDR3 length: 13 amino acids. Germline V gives CDR1 SGHKS, CDR2 YYEKEE (reference sequence).

This chain links TRBV2 with TRBJ2-3, with a tentative D call TRBD1 (6 bases). Germline CDR1 reads SNHLY; CDR2 reads FYNNEI. V lost 2 bases to trimming and J lost 11 bases, with 35 bases between them. CDR3 size: 20 residues. The CDR3 protein is CASSEPGTGMRAVHSLVQYF. In nucleotides, the CDR3 is TGTGCCAGCAGTGAACCGGGAACAGGGATGAGGGCGGTACACAGTTTAGTGCAGTATTTT.

The chain is built from TRBV19 and TRBJ1-5; TRBD1 matches at 7 bases. Germline-derived CDR1 and CDR2 are LNHDA and SQIVND (reference sequence). This CDR3 has 15 amino acids. V shed 4 bases, J shed 0 bases, and the junction held 3 bases outside the gene matches. The CDR3 bases are TGTGCCAGTAGTACGACAGGGAATAGCAATCAGCCCCAGCATTTT. This sequence encodes CASSTTGNSNQPQHF.

The CDR3 reads CASSQRVGELFF. CDR3 nucleotides: TGTGCCAGCAGCCAGCGCGTCGGGGAGCTGTTTTTT. V and J are TRBV7-9 and TRBJ2-2, with D hard to call. This CDR3 is built from 12 residues. Germline CDR1 SEHNR, CDR2 FQNEAQ (reference sequence). The V end was cut by 5 bases, the J end by 7 bases, with 8 bases between.

This chain connects TRBV30 to TRBJ1-1; the match to TRBD1 covers 8 bases. The CDR3 is 13 amino acids. The germline gives CDR1 GTSNPN, CDR2 SVGIG (reference sequence). V shed 1 base, J shed 4 bases, and the junction held 2 bases outside the gene matches. The CDR3 protein is CAWSETGVTEAFF. As DNA, the CDR3 is TGTGCCTGGAGTGAGACAGGGGTCACTGAAGCTTTCTTT.

This rearrangement joins TRBV28 to TRBJ1-1, with D uncertain. V lost 3 bases to trimming and J lost 1 base, with 12 bases between them. This CDR3 spans 15 amino acids. From germline, CDR1 is MDHEN and CDR2 SYDVKM. CDR3 sequence reads: CASSFLGSKNTEAFF. Written as DNA, the CDR3 is TGTGCCAGCAGTTTTCTAGGCAGCAAGAACACTGAAGCTTTCTTT.

This rearrangement joins TRBV6-5 to TRBJ1-2, with D tentatively TRBD1 (5 bases). This CDR3 is 14 amino acids long. Germline V gene sequence: CDR1 MNHEY, CDR2 SVGAGI. Deletions cut 2 bases from V and 5 bases from J, with 12 bases between. The CDR3 DNA is TGTGCCAGCAGTTACGCACAACCAGGGTATGGCTACACCTTC. Amino acids: CASSYAQPGYGYTF.

The chain joins TRBV13 to TRBJ2-1; TRBD1 matches at 7 bases. CDR3 size: 15 residues. Germline-derived CDR1 and CDR2 are PRHDT and FYEKMQ (reference sequence). J gave up 2 bases and V 5 bases, and 6 bases lay outside the gene matches. The CDR3 sequence: CASSPQGTAYNEQFF. CDR3 in DNA: TGTGCCAGCAGCCCACAGGGGACGGCCTACAATGAGCAGTTCTTC. Drawing the rest from reference TRBV13 and TRBJ2-1, the complete variable domain is AAGVIQSPRHLIKEKRETATLKCYPIPRHDTVYWYQQGPGQDPQFLISFYEKMQSDKGSIPDRFSAQQFSDYHSELNMSSLELGDSALYFCASSPQGTAYNEQFFGPGTRLTVL.

The gene calls are TRBV10-2 and TRBJ1-1; the D is unclear. This CDR3 comprises 13 residues. Germline loops: CDR1 WSHSY, CDR2 SAAADI. V dropped 4 bases and J dropped 7 bases, with 13 bases sitting between them. The CDR3 region is CASSAAYGGEAFF. The CDR3 region has the DNA TGCGCCAGCAGTGCGGCATACGGCGGTGAAGCTTTCTTT.

This sequence joins TRBV5-4 and TRBJ1-6, with 8 positions matching TRBD1. V trimming: 3 bases; J trimming: 10 bases; junction bases outside the gene matches: 12. CDR1 is SGHNT and CDR2 is YYREEE in the germline V gene (reference sequence). The CDR3 has 16 amino acids. The CDR3 nucleotides are TGTGCCAGCAGCTACGGTGGAGGCAGGGGGCTGTCACCCCTCCACTTT. Translating it yields CASSYGGGRGLSPLHF.

The J gene is TRBJ1-2, the V gene TRBV19; maybe TRBD1 (5 bases). The length of the CDR3 is 13 residues. The germline V gene encodes CDR1 LNHDA and CDR2 SQIVND (reference sequence). The V and J ends lost 7 bases and 3 bases respectively, with 12 bases between them. DNA for the CDR3: TGTGCCAGTACTTCGACAGTCCACTATGGCTACACCTTC. Translation: CASTSTVHYGYTF.

This chain links TRBV4-1 with TRBJ2-2; 12 bases map to TRBD2. The CDR3 is 16 residues long. Trimming removed 4 bases from V and 6 bases from J; junction bases left unmatched: 6. Germline V lookup: CDR1 MGHRA, CDR2 YSYEKL. CDR3 residues: CASSPRLAGASGELFF. DNA of the CDR3: TGCGCCAGCAGCCCCAGACTAGCGGGGGCCTCCGGGGAGCTGTTTTTT.

The chain couples TRBV29-1 to TRBJ1-2, with a possible D match to TRBD1 (5 bases). Trimming removed 6 bases from V and 4 bases from J, with 12 bases in between. The germline V gene encodes CDR1 SQVTM and CDR2 ANQGSEA. The CDR3 is 12 amino acids. The CDR3 region has the DNA TGCAGCGTAGGGGCAGACGGCTATGGCTACACCTTC. Protein product: CSVGADGYGYTF.

This sequence joins TRBV28 and TRBJ2-1; 8 nucleotides match TRBD1. The CDR3 consists of 15 residues. CDR1 is MDHEN and CDR2 is SYDVKM in the germline V gene. V was clipped by 6 bases and J by 1 base; unmatched bases: 5. In nucleotides, the CDR3 is TGTGCCAGCAGACGGACAGGGAGGTCCTACAATGAGCAGTTCTTC. Translated, it gives CASRRTGRSYNEQFF. The entire variable domain, with the rest obtained from reference TRBV28 and TRBJ2-1, is as follows: DVKVTQSSRYLVKRTGEKVFLECVQDMDHENMFWYRQDPGLGLRLIYFSYDVKMKEKGDIPEGYSVSREKKERFSLILESASTNQTSMYLCASRRTGRSYNEQFFGPGTRLTVL.

The chain carries TRBV2 and TRBJ2-1; D call uncertain. The CDR3 is 14 amino acids. Germline V gene data show CDR1 as SNHLY and CDR2 as FYNNEI. V lost 5 bases, J lost 9 bases, and 17 bases lay in between. The CDR3 sequence: CASSFTAGGSEQFF. CDR3 coding DNA: TGTGCCAGCAGTTTTACCGCAGGTGGTAGTGAGCAGTTCTTC. Based on the CDR3 plus reference TRBV2 and TRBJ2-1, the full variable domain is EPEVTQTPSHQVTQMGQEVILRCVPISNHLYFYWYRQILGQKVEFLVSFYNNEISEKSEIFDDQFSVERPDGSNFTLKIRSTKLEDSAMYFCASSFTAGGSEQFFGPGTRLTVL.

The chain joins TRBV6-1 to TRBJ2-7; 7 bases fit TRBD1. With 0 bases clipped from V and 4 bases from J, the junction kept 6 bases outside the gene matches. The CDR3 contains 15 residues. The germline CDR1 and CDR2 sequences are MNHNS and SASEGT. The CDR3 spells CASSEAGTVLYEQYF. The CDR3 DNA is TGTGCCAGCAGTGAAGCCGGGACAGTGCTATACGAGCAGTACTTC.

This chain uses TRBV3-1 (or the pseudogene TRBV3-2) with TRBJ1-4, with 9 bases fitting TRBD1. The CDR3 length is 18 residues. Germline V CDR1 and CDR2: LGHDT, YNNKEL (reference sequence). V shed 4 bases and J 8 bases; nucleotides not matched to a gene: 17. The chain's CDR3 is CASSPSGQGMSVREKLFF. In DNA, the CDR3 is TGTGCCAGCAGCCCAAGCGGACAGGGGATGTCTGTAAGAGAAAAACTGTTTTTT.